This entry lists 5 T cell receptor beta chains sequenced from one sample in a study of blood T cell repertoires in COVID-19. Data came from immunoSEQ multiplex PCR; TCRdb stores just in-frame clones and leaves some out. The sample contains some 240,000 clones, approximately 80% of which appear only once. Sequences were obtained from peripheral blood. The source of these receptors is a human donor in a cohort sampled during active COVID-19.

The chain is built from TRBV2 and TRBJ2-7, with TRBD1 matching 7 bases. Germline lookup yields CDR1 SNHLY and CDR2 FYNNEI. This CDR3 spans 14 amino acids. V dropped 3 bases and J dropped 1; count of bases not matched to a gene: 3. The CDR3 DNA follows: TGTGCCAGCAGTGAGACAGGGCGGTCCTACGAGCAGTACTTC. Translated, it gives CASSETGRSYEQYF. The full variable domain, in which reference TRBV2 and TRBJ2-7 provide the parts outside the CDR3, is EPEVTQTPSHQVTQMGQEVILRCVPISNHLYFYWYRQILGQKVEFLVSFYNNEISEKSEIFDDQFSVERPDGSNFTLKIRSTKLEDSAMYFCASSETGRSYEQYFGPGTRLTVT.

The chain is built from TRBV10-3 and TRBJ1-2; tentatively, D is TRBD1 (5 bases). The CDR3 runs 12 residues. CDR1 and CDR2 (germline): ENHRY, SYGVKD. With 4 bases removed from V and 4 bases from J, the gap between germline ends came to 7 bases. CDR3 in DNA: TGTGCCATCAGTGGGACAAGCTATGGCTACACCTTC. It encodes CAISGTSYGYTF.

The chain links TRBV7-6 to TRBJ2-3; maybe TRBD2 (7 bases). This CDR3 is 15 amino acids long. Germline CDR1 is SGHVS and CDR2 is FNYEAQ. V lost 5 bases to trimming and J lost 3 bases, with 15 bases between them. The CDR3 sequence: CASSGPGGGTDTQYF. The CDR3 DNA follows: TGTGCCAGCAGCGGACCGGGGGGCGGAACAGATACGCAGTATTTT. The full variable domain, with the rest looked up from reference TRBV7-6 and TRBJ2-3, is GAGVSQSPRYKVTKRGQDVALRCDPISGHVSLYWYRQALGQGPEFLTYFNYEAQQDKSGLPNDRFSAERPEGSISTLTIQRTEQRDSAMYRCASSGPGGGTDTQYFGPGTRLTVL.

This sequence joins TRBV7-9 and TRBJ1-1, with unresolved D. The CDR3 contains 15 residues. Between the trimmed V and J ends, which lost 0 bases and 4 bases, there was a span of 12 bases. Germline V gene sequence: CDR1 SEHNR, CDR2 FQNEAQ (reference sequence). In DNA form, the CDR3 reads TGTGCCAGCAGCTTAGCTGCAGTTTTGATCACTGAAGCTTTCTTT. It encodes CASSLAAVLITEAFF.

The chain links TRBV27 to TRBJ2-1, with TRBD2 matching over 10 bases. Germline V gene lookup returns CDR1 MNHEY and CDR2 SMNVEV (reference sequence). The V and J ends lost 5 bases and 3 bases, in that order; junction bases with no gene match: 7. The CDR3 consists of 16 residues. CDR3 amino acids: CASSALTSGVYNEQFF. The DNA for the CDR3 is TGTGCCAGCAGTGCCTTAACTAGCGGGGTCTACAATGAGCAGTTCTTC.